What follows is one T cell receptor (beta chain) and its context. This CDR3 has 15 residues. Germline CDR1 and CDR2: SGDLS and YYNGEE. J gave up 5 bases and V 2 bases, and 9 bases lay outside the gene matches. The data are from a study of blood T cell repertoires in COVID-19. On the study more broadly: T cells, B-cell-depleted T cells, or PBMCs supplied cDNA or gDNA.

As originally analysed: Reference gene primers were amplified, and this amplification served to estimate nucleated cell counts. Some clones are missing from TCRdb's copy, which holds only in-frame ones; the method was immunoSEQ multiplex PCR. V and J calls and clone size are those listed in that table; D and trimming were worked out from the DNA. This table holds about 260,000 clones, less than 90% found once. The source is a man aged 55 to 70 who had recovered from COVID-19. The sample comprised peripheral blood. The genes are TRBV9 and TRBJ2-5; 7 nucleotides line up with TRBD1. The CDR3 spells CASSVDGTVGETQYF. CDR3 bases: TGTGCCAGCAGCGTCGACGGGACAGTTGGGGAGACCCAGTACTTC.